Following are 17 T cell receptor beta chains from one sample sequenced in a study of response to subunit inactivated influenza vaccine. Via MiXCR, TCRdb re-called the RT-PCR reads, giving one row per CDR3 protein. The sample has 430,000 or so distinct CDR3 sequences; 9.5% to 12% are singletons. The source material was PBMCs from blood, sampled more than 35 days after vaccination. The receptors derive from a man in his fifties who received an inactivated influenza vaccine.

This CDR3 is CASSPIRPLDVEQYF. CDR3 in DNA: TGTGCCAGCAGCCCGATAAGGCCCCTGGACGTGGAGCAGTACTTC. This rearrangement joins TRBV6-5 to TRBJ2-7; D gene uncertain. In germline, CDR1 is MNHEY, CDR2 SVGAGI. V lost 6 bases, J lost 7 bases, and 22 bases lay in between. The CDR3 loop spans 15 amino acids.

This clonotype was observed many times. The chain employs TRBV7-8 and TRBJ2-1; 16 bases are shared with TRBD2. There are 15 residues in the CDR3. V lost 4 bases and J lost 10; bases outside the gene matches: 4. Germline values: CDR1 SGHVS, CDR2 FQNEAQ. The CDR3 DNA reads as TGTGCCAGCAGCTCGGGACTAGCGGGAGGGTTAGAGCAGTTCTTC. This translates into CASSSGLAGGLEQFF.

This clonotype was recorded a few times. The genes are TRBV7-6 and TRBJ2-1, with TRBD2 identical over 8 bases. Losses at the gene ends were 5 bases for V and 4 bases for J; bases not matched to a gene: 10. The CDR3 consists of 16 residues. Germline CDR1 reads SGHVS; CDR2 reads FNYEAQ. This CDR3 reads CASSPRLAGIYNEQFF. CDR3 sequence (DNA): TGTGCCAGCAGCCCACGCTTAGCGGGAATATACAATGAGCAGTTCTTC.

This clonotype has only a few counts. V gene TRBV20-1 combines with J gene TRBJ1-1; D is unclear. The CDR3 is 14 residues long. Germline V gives CDR1 DFQATT, CDR2 SNEGSKA (reference sequence). Trimming cost V 3 bases and J 0 bases, with 11 bases left between them. CDR3 amino acids: CSASTGRMNTEAFF. Written as DNA, the CDR3 is TGCAGTGCTAGTACCGGGCGTATGAACACTGAAGCTTTCTTT.

This chain uses TRBV7-8 with TRBJ2-5; the match to TRBD1 covers 8 bases. Germline V gives CDR1 SGHVS, CDR2 FQNEAQ. The V segment lost 1 base and the J segment 2 bases; nucleotides outside the gene matches: 9. CDR3 length: 17 residues. The CDR3 DNA sequence: TGTGCCAGCAGCTTAGAAGGTCAGGGGGCCACACAAGAGACCCAGTACTTC. Its protein product is CASSLEGQGATQETQYF.

This clonotype was observed a few times. V gene TRBV7-9 combines with J gene TRBJ2-5, with 10 bases aligning to TRBD1. The CDR3 totals 15 residues. Trimming took 2 bases from V and 2 from J; bases not matched to a gene: 2. CDR1 is SEHNR and CDR2 is FQNEAQ in the germline V gene (reference sequence). Here the CDR3 DNA reads TGTGCCAGCAGCTTATGGGGACAGGGGCAAGAGACCCAGTACTTC. Translating gives CASSLWGQGQETQYF.

This chain uses TRBV7-3 with TRBJ2-2; 8 bases are a match to TRBD2. The germline CDR1 and CDR2 sequences are SGHTA and FQGTGA. CDR3 size: 15 residues. The V and J ends lost 1 base and 6 bases, in that order; junction bases with no gene match: 4. CDR3 coding DNA: TGTGCCAGCAGCTTAAGGGCGGGAGGCCCCGGGGAGCTGTTTTTT. Protein product: CASSLRAGGPGELFF.

This clonotype was seen a few times. The chain couples TRBV29-1 to TRBJ1-1; D uncertain. The CDR3 is made up of 12 amino acids. Per germline, CDR1 SQVTM and CDR2 ANQGSEA. V dropped 6 bases and J dropped 6 bases, with 14 bases sitting between them. The CDR3 here is CSVRAGSAEAFF. The CDR3 DNA follows: TGCAGCGTCCGTGCGGGGAGTGCTGAAGCTTTCTTT.

This clonotype was detected a few times. The genes are TRBV7-2 and TRBJ2-1, with unresolved D. Trimming stripped 5 bases from V and 8 bases from J, with 16 bases between. This CDR3 region has 14 residues. Germline-derived CDR1 and CDR2 are SGHTA and FQGNSA. The CDR3 protein is CASSGIGPYYEQFF. The CDR3 region has the DNA TGTGCCAGCAGCGGAATTGGACCGTACTATGAGCAGTTCTTC.

In its sample, this clonotype was seen a few times. The rearrangement uses TRBV20-1 and TRBJ1-5; D not certain. Trimming cost V 0 bases and J 1 base, with 7 bases left between them. This CDR3 comprises 14 residues. Germline CDR1 is DFQATT and CDR2 is SNEGSKA (reference sequence). CDR3 sequence: CSARDLGSNQPQHF. Here the CDR3 DNA reads TGCAGTGCTAGAGATCTTGGAAGCAATCAGCCCCAGCATTTT.

J is TRBJ1-6 and V is TRBV28, with D unclear. Germline CDR1 and CDR2: MDHEN and SYDVKM. V was trimmed by 4 bases and J by 8 bases, leaving 3 bases between them. The CDR3 is made up of 11 amino acids. The DNA for the CDR3 is TGTGCCAGCAGTTACGATTCACCCCTCCACTTT. It codes for CASSYDSPLHF.

The chain carries TRBV5-1 and TRBJ2-7, with a tentative D call TRBD1 (5 bases). V lost 0 bases and J 1 base, leaving 11 bases between the germline ends. Germline V gives CDR1 SGHRS, CDR2 YFSETQ. CDR3 length: 15 amino acids. The CDR3 sequence is CASSLDQGTSYEQYF. In nucleotides, the CDR3 is TGCGCCAGCAGCTTGGACCAGGGTACTTCCTACGAGCAGTACTTC. Together with reference TRBV5-1 and TRBJ2-7, the CDR3 gives the full variable domain: KAGVTQTPRYLIKTRGQQVTLSCSPISGHRSVSWYQQTPGQGLQFLFEYFSETQRNKGNFPGRFSGRQFSNSRSEMNVSTLELGDSALYLCASSLDQGTSYEQYFGPGTRLTVT.

This clonotype turned up a few times. The V gene is TRBV12-3 or TRBV12-4, the J gene TRBJ2-7; TRBD1 matches at 9 bases. J was trimmed by 6 bases and V by 5 bases; bases with no gene match: 14. This CDR3 has 16 amino acids. The DNA for the CDR3 is TGTGCCAGCAGTCTCGGGGACCCCGGGACAGGGCTCGAGCAGTACTTC. This sequence encodes CASSLGDPGTGLEQYF.

The rearrangement links TRBV24-1 to TRBJ2-7; TRBD1 is a possible D gene (6 bases). There are 15 residues in the CDR3. With 3 bases removed from V and 5 bases from J, the gap between germline ends came to 16 bases. Germline CDR1 KGHDR, CDR2 SFDVKD. CDR3 region: CATSDGRTGQDEQYF. Here the CDR3 DNA reads TGTGCCACCAGTGATGGCCGGACGGGACAAGACGAGCAGTACTTC.

The V and J genes are TRBV20-1 and TRBJ2-1, with 9 bases matching TRBD2. The V segment lost 2 bases and the J segment 3 bases; nucleotides outside the gene matches: 5. Germline loops: CDR1 DFQATT, CDR2 SNEGSKA (reference sequence). The CDR3 has 15 amino acids. This chain's CDR3 is CSARIAGVFYNEQFF. CDR3 DNA sequence: TGCAGTGCTAGAATAGCGGGAGTTTTCTACAATGAGCAGTTCTTC.

This clonotype was found a few times. The chain uses TRBV10-3 and TRBJ2-3; 7 bases match TRBD2. The ends lost 9 bases at V and 4 bases at J; junction bases unmatched: 16. The CDR3 is 16 amino acids. CDR1 and CDR2 from the germline V gene are ENHRY and SYGVKD. DNA for the CDR3: TGTGCCATACGACCCCCATGGGGGGGAGAGGCAGATACGCAGTATTTT. Translation gives CAIRPPWGGEADTQYF.

This clonotype was seen only a few times. This sequence joins TRBV6-2 or TRBV6-3 and TRBJ2-3, with D possibly being TRBD1 (5 bases). With 6 bases removed from V and 2 bases from J, the gap between germline ends came to 15 bases. The CDR3 is made up of 15 amino acids. Germline values: CDR1 MNHEY, CDR2 SVGEGT. The DNA of the CDR3 is TGTGCCAGCAGCCCCCCGACAGTCATCACAGATACGCAGTATTTT. Amino acid sequence: CASSPPTVITDTQYF.